Reported below is one T cell receptor beta chain. What it binds is not known. Included were adult ileal or ileocolonic Crohn's patients indicated for ileocolonic resection. This CDR3 comprises 12 residues. V lost 5 bases and J lost 4, with 9 bases in between. CDR1 and CDR2 from the germline V gene are SGHRS and YFSETQ. Sequenced by immunoSEQ multiplex PCR; TCRdb stores in-frame clones only, minus some. The table shows roughly 7,100 clones, with 70% occurring only once. The record originates from a study of T cell repertoires in ileal Crohn's disease. Study-wide context: Postoperative therapy was given to about half: 11 thiopurines, around 17 anti-TNF agents. Study-wide findings and caveats: Clonality above 26.8% at surgery always came with endoscopic recurrence.

This receptor was obtained from an adult with Crohn's disease. The sample comprised ileal tissue. V and J are TRBV5-1 and TRBJ1-1, with D uncertain. CDR3 in DNA: TGCGCCAGCAGAGAGACGGGCACTGAAGCTTTCTTT. It codes for CASRETGTEAFF. Supplemented by reference TRBV5-1 and TRBJ1-1, the full variable domain reads KAGVTQTPRYLIKTRGQQVTLSCSPISGHRSVSWYQQTPGQGLQFLFEYFSETQRNKGNFPGRFSGRQFSNSRSEMNVSTLELGDSALYLCASRETGTEAFFGQGTRLTVV.